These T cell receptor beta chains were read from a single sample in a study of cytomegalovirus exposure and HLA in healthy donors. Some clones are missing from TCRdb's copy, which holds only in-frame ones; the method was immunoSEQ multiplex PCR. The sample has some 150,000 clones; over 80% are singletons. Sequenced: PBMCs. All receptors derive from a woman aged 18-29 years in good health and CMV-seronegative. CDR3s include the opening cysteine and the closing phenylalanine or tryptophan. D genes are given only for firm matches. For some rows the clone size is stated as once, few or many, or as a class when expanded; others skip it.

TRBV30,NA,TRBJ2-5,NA,TGTGCCTGGAGTGTACCGGGGGTGGAGACCCAGTACTTC,CAWSVPGVETQYF
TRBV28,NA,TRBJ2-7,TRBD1,TGTGCCAGCAGAACTCCGGGACAGGGTTTAAGTTCCTACGAGCAGTACTTC,CASRTPGQGLSSYEQYF
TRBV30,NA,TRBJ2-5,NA,TGTGCCTGGAGCCAGGGACTCGGGGAGACCCAGTACTTC,CAWSQGLGETQYF
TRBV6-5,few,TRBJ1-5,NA,TGTGCCAGCAGTTATTCCGGCCGAGGGAAGGGTCAGCCCCAGCATTTT,CASSYSGRGKGQPQHF
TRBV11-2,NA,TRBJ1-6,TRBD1,TGTGCCAGCAGCTTGGACAGGGGGGGTAATTCACCCCTCCACTTT,CASSLDRGGNSPLHF
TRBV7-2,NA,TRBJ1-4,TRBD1,TGTGCCAGCAGCCCGGGACAGGGCCTTGAAAAACTGTTTTTT,CASSPGQGLEKLFF
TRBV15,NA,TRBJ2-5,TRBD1,TGTGCCACCAGCAGGTTAGACAGGGAAGAGACCCAGTACTTC,CATSRLDREETQYF
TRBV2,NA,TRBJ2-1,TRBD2,TGTGCCAGCAGTGATGAGGGACTAGCTAGGGGTGAGCAGTTCTTC,CASSDEGLARGEQFF
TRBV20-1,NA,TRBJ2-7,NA,TGCAGTGCTAGGACGGGGTACGAGCAGTACTTC,CSARTGYEQYF
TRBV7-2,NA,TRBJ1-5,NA,TGTGCCAGCAGCTCCAACGTTCAGGGGATTCGGCAGCCCCAGCATTTT,CASSSNVQGIRQPQHF